Following are 16 T cell receptor beta chains from one sample sequenced in a study of CXCR3-negative and CXCR3-positive naive CD8 T cells. The authors made the TRB cDNA libraries by 5' RACE using UMI labels. Using the 5' RACE reads, TCRdb records one entry per CDR3 protein without DNA. The sample shows roughly 90,000 distinct CDR3 sequences, and approximately 1.5% sits with its ten largest clones. The specimen sequenced was naive CXCR3- CD8+ T cells from blood. Subset indicated: CD45RO-CCR7+CD27+CD95- naive CD8+ T cells lacking CXCR3 (TNR3-). These receptors all stem from a human donor in good health. Some clones in this sample may be carry-over from other donors' samples.

The chain employs TRBV7-2 and TRBJ1-1; with no DNA, the TCRdb D assignment of TRBD1 cannot be verified. Germline V lookup: CDR1 SGHTA, CDR2 FQGNSA. The CDR3 extends over 12 amino acids. The CDR3 loop reads CASSLVGIEAFF. Full variable domain (rest looked up from reference TRBV7-2 and TRBJ1-1): GAGVSQSPSNKVTEKGKDVELRCDPISGHTALYWYRQSLGQGLEFLIYFQGNSAPDKSGLPSDRFSAERTGGSVSTLTIQRTQQEDSAVYLCASSLVGIEAFFGQGTRLTVV.

CDR3 sequence reads: CASSEQRDTDTQYF. V and J are TRBV2 and TRBJ2-3; TCRdb reports TRBD2, a call that lacks DNA to check it against. The germline CDR1 and CDR2 sequences are SNHLY and FYNNEI. This CDR3 has 14 amino acids.

The chain carries TRBV6-5 and TRBJ1-5. Germline V gene sequence: CDR1 MNHEY, CDR2 SVGAGI. CDR3 length: 14 amino acids. The CDR3 region is CASSPEGPYQPQHF.

The chain employs TRBV29-1 and TRBJ1-1. This CDR3 is built from 14 residues. Germline V lookup: CDR1 SQVTM, CDR2 ANQGSEA. CDR3 protein: CSVEGGGLGTEAFF.

This chain connects TRBV5-4 to TRBJ2-3; there is no DNA to check the TCRdb D call of TRBD2. In germline, CDR1 is SGHNT, CDR2 YYREEE (reference sequence). This CDR3 has 16 amino acids. This CDR3 reads CASSLDPGPPTDTQYF. Looking up the rest from reference TRBV5-4 and TRBJ2-3 gives the full variable domain: ETGVTQSPTHLIKTRGQQVTLRCSSQSGHNTVSWYQQALGQGPQFIFQYYREEENGRGNFPPRFSGLQFPNYSSELNVNALELDDSALYLCASSLDPGPPTDTQYFGPGTRLTVL.

This chain joins TRBV5-1 and TRBJ2-2; checking the TCRdb D call of TRBD1 is not possible without DNA. From germline, CDR1 is SGHRS and CDR2 YFSETQ. The CDR3 is 15 residues long. The CDR3 sequence is CASSFPGEETGELFF.

This CDR3 reads CASSDSSLEQFF. The rearrangement links TRBV6-4 to TRBJ2-1. In germline, CDR1 is MRHNA, CDR2 SNTAGT. The CDR3 totals 12 residues.

The chain uses TRBV28 and TRBJ2-4; TCRdb indicates TRBD2, and absent DNA this call remains unverified. This CDR3 contains 18 residues. CDR1 and CDR2 from the germline V gene are MDHEN and SYDVKM. The CDR3 reads CASSINPSLTVAKNIQYF.

The rearrangement uses TRBV7-3 and TRBJ2-7; TCRdb names TRBD1, which stays unverified in the absence of DNA. The CDR3 spans 14 residues. Per germline, CDR1 SGHTA and CDR2 FQGTGA. CDR3 loop: CASSYSGTDYEQYF.

The chain joins TRBV12-3 or TRBV12-4 to TRBJ2-1. The CDR3 loop spans 13 amino acids. CDR3 amino acids: CASSFESYNEQFF.

The chain is built from TRBV20-1 and TRBJ1-2; as DNA is missing, the TRBD1 call by TCRdb cannot be tested. Looked up from germline, CDR1 is DFQATT and CDR2 is SNEGSKA (reference sequence). CDR3 length: 15 residues. The chain's CDR3 is CSAAETVRIRSGYTF.

The chain has TRBV29-1 and TRBJ1-1. Per germline, CDR1 SQVTM and CDR2 ANQGSEA. The CDR3 is 13 amino acids. Here the CDR3 reads CSVEDGVNTEAFF.

The V call is TRBV20-1, the J call TRBJ2-1; TCRdb calls TRBD2, which cannot be checked without DNA. The CDR3 is 16 amino acids. Germline V lookup: CDR1 DFQATT, CDR2 SNEGSKA (reference sequence). The CDR3 sequence is CSARASTSGDYNEQFF.

V usage is TRBV20-1 and J usage is TRBJ2-7; the D call from TCRdb, TRBD1, cannot be confirmed without DNA. This CDR3 comprises 15 residues. Germline CDR1 DFQATT, CDR2 SNEGSKA (reference sequence). The CDR3 loop is CSATSRDRFSYEQYF.

The gene calls are TRBV3-1 and TRBJ2-1; without DNA, the TCRdb call of TRBD2 cannot be checked. CDR1 and CDR2 (germline): LGHDT, YNNKEL (reference sequence). This CDR3 has 17 amino acids. CDR3 amino acids: CASSQGVLAGGDNEQFF.

This chain connects TRBV20-1 to TRBJ2-3; TCRdb reports TRBD2, a call that lacks DNA to check it against. This CDR3 comprises 14 residues. Per germline, CDR1 DFQATT and CDR2 SNEGSKA (reference sequence). The chain's CDR3 is CSATISGAADTQYF.